This entry describes one T cell receptor (beta chain). The record originates from a study of patients and donors after allogeneic stem cell transplantation. The CDR3 covers 15 residues. Between the trimmed V and J ends, which lost 1 base and 1 base, there was a span of 8 bases. Germline values: CDR1 SGDLS, CDR2 YYNGEE. Via MiXCR, TCRdb re-called the RT-PCR reads, giving one row per CDR3 protein. This table has 390,000 or so distinct CDR3 sequences, 16% appearing once. The sequence was collected from a human donor who was either an allogeneic HSCT recipient or a stem cell or donor lymphocyte infusion donor (not recorded which). It is not recorded whose cells these are; they may come from a transplant donor. The specimen sequenced was blood, either unsorted or a sorted T cell fraction (not recorded which). The chain employs TRBV9 and TRBJ2-2, with D maybe TRBD1 (5 bases). DNA for the CDR3: TGTGCCAGCAGCGTACGAGGACAGAACACCGGGGAGCTGTTTTTT. Amino acids: CASSVRGQNTGELFF.